The rows below give T cell receptor beta chains drawn from one sample of a study of blood T cell repertoires in COVID-19. Only in-frame clones appear in the TCRdb table, and some are missing; sequencing was by immunoSEQ multiplex PCR. Of about 210,000 clones detected, around 88% appear once; the ten largest clones hold approximately 2.9%. Sequencing used peripheral blood. The origin of the receptors is a man aged 50-60 years with active or convalescent COVID-19. The CDR3 runs from the conserved cysteine through the conserved F or W. D genes are given only for firm matches. Size is omitted from some rows. Given values are once, few, many or a class for expanded clones.

DNA: TGTGCCACCGCCTGTCAGTGCTATGGCTACACCTTC
CDR3: CATACQCYGYTF
D: -
J: TRBJ1-2
V: TRBV21-1
size: once

DNA: TGCGCCAGCAGCTTGGTCGGGGGGAGGACTGAAGCTTTCTTT
CDR3: CASSLVGGRTEAFF
D: -
J: TRBJ1-1
V: TRBV5-1
size: -

DNA: TGTGCCAGCAGCTTATTATCCAGAAATGAAAAACTGTTTTTT
CDR3: CASSLLSRNEKLFF
D: -
J: TRBJ1-4
V: TRBV11-2
size: -

DNA: TGTGCCAGCAGTGATAGGGAGGGGGGCACAGATACGCAGTATTTT
CDR3: CASSDREGGTDTQYF
D: -
J: TRBJ2-3
V: TRBV28
size: -

DNA: TGTGCCAGCGCGGGAGGGTTTTCTGAAGCTTTCTTT
CDR3: CASAGGFSEAFF
D: -
J: TRBJ1-1
V: TRBV6-5
size: -

DNA: TGTGCCAGCATCTCGGGGGGTGAATACAATGAGCAGTTCTTC
CDR3: CASISGGEYNEQFF
D: TRBD2
J: TRBJ2-1
V: TRBV28
size: few

DNA: TGTGCCAGCAGCTACAGGGGGCAGAGGGGCTACACCTTC
CDR3: CASSYRGQRGYTF
D: TRBD1
J: TRBJ1-2
V: TRBV12-3/TRBV12-4
size: -

DNA: TGTGCCAGCTCACCACGCCGACAGGGGGAAGGGGGCGAGCAGTACTTC
CDR3: CASSPRRQGEGGEQYF
D: TRBD1
J: TRBJ2-7
V: TRBV18
size: -

DNA: TGTGCCTGGTCACCGGGGGGCGCAAGGGACACTGAAGCTTTCTTT
CDR3: CAWSPGGARDTEAFF
D: -
J: TRBJ1-1
V: TRBV30
size: -

DNA: TGTGCCAGCAGCTTAACTAGCGGGAGGGCATATGAGCAGTTCTTC
CDR3: CASSLTSGRAYEQFF
D: TRBD2
J: TRBJ2-1
V: TRBV11-2
size: -

DNA: TGTGCCACCGGTCTAGCGGGAGTCGGAACCCAGTACTTC
CDR3: CATGLAGVGTQYF
D: TRBD2
J: TRBJ2-5
V: TRBV15
size: -